The subject of this entry is one TCR beta chain. The data derive from a study of T-cell memory formation after mild COVID-19. One entry per CDR3 protein results from TCRdb running MiXCR on the 5' RACE reads. The sample lists roughly 350,000 distinct CDR3 sequences; around 20% were seen once. Trimming stripped 1 base from V and 4 bases from J, with 14 bases between. CDR1 and CDR2 from the germline V gene are LGHNA and YNFKEQ. CDR3 length: 15 residues. This rearrangement joins TRBV4-2 to TRBJ2-7; no reliable D call. The receptor was isolated from an adult woman who had mild COVID-19 (a few samples of this study predate the infection). Cell type and time point are not known. The sample taken for sequencing was PBMCs or a T cell subset sorted from them (not recorded which). The CDR3 region has the DNA TGTGCCAGCAGCCAAGCGACGGAGCGCCCTTACGAGCAGTACTTC. Translated: CASSQATERPYEQYF.